The 22 T cell receptor beta chains given below trace back to one sample, sequenced in a study of human T cells and chemical hapten exposure. MiXCR, run by TCRdb on the RACE reads, gives a single entry per CDR3 protein. This table has 60,000 to 80,000 distinct CDR3 sequences, about 6.5% appearing once. Time point noted: healthy volunteer bleed at 6 weeks. Blood, whole and unfractionated, served as the source for total RNA extraction. What was sequenced was whole blood. The receptors were sampled from a female donor in good health. Some clones in this sample may be carry-over from other donors' samples.

This clonotype was recorded a few times. The CDR3 region has the DNA TGTGCCAGCAGCCAAGAAACGGGTTTAAGCTCCTACGAGCAGTACTTC. It yields the protein CASSQETGLSSYEQYF. The V gene is TRBV4-2, the J gene TRBJ2-7; D unresolved. V gave up 0 bases and J gave up 0 bases, with 12 bases separating them. Per the germline V gene, CDR1 is LGHNA and CDR2 is YNFKEQ. CDR3 size: 16 residues.

This clonotype was detected only a few times. The DNA of the CDR3 is TGTGCCAGCAGGGAGGGGCGGGGGAAAGCTTTCTTT. This sequence encodes CASREGRGKAFF. The chain links TRBV27 to TRBJ1-1; D is possibly TRBD1 (5 bases). From germline, CDR1 is MNHEY and CDR2 SMNVEV (reference sequence). V gave up 6 bases and J gave up 9 bases, with 14 bases separating them. This CDR3 comprises 12 residues.

The sample holds many counts of this clonotype. The J gene is TRBJ1-1, the V gene TRBV30; D remains ambiguous. Germline CDR1 and CDR2: GTSNPN and SVGIG (reference sequence). Trimming stripped 1 base from V and 4 bases from J, with 10 bases between. CDR3 length: 13 residues. The CDR3 DNA reads as TGTGCCTGGAGTGCCTATCGCGGCACTGAAGCTTTCTTT. The encoded protein is CAWSAYRGTEAFF.

V is TRBV4-3 and J is TRBJ2-7; TRBD1 matches at 10 bases. CDR1 LGHNA and CDR2 YSLEER come from the germline V gene. The CDR3 is 15 residues long. V lost 3 bases and J lost 3; bases outside the gene matches: 5. DNA for the CDR3: TGCGCCAGCAGCCAGCGACAGGGGGCCCGCTACGAGCAGTACTTC. Protein product: CASSQRQGARYEQYF.

In this sample, this clonotype turned up a few times. This chain uses TRBV3-1 with TRBJ2-3, with D perhaps assigned TRBD1 or TRBD2 (5 bases each). This CDR3 is built from 17 residues. Germline values: CDR1 LGHDT, CDR2 YNNKEL (reference sequence). Trimming cost V 0 bases and J 2 bases, with 15 bases left between them. CDR3 nucleotides: TGTGCCAGCAGCCAAGACGGGGCGGTATTAGTCACAGATACGCAGTATTTT. It is translated as CASSQDGAVLVTDTQYF.

The chain has TRBV7-8 and TRBJ1-4; 12 nucleotides match TRBD1. CDR3 length: 16 residues. V trimming: 3 bases; J trimming: 4 bases; junction bases outside the gene matches: 3. The germline V gene encodes CDR1 SGHVS and CDR2 FQNEAQ. The CDR3 here is CASSFGTGGFNEKLFF. The CDR3 DNA sequence: TGTGCCAGCAGCTTCGGGACAGGGGGCTTTAATGAAAAACTGTTTTTT.

DNA for the CDR3: TGCGCCAGCAGCTTGGGTACAGGGGTTTATGCTGAAGCTTTCTTT. Translated: CASSLGTGVYAEAFF. The gene calls are TRBV5-1 and TRBJ1-1, with 7 bases lining up with TRBD1. CDR1 is SGHRS, CDR2 YFSETQ, per germline. This CDR3 has 15 residues. Unmatched junction bases numbered 8, after V lost 0 bases and J lost 6 bases.

This clonotype has a count of ten or more. V gene TRBV5-1 combines with J gene TRBJ2-1, with D tentatively TRBD2 (7 bases). Trimming removed 4 bases at V and 9 bases at J, with 20 bases between. This CDR3 is built from 15 residues. Per the germline V gene, CDR1 is SGHRS and CDR2 is YFSETQ. CDR3 in DNA: TGCGCCAGCAGCCCGGGGGGCCCCTCTCAGGGTGAGCAGTTCTTC. It codes for CASSPGGPSQGEQFF.

The V gene is TRBV7-2, the J gene TRBJ1-3, with 10 positions matching TRBD1. This CDR3 has 16 residues. V was pared by 5 bases and J by 3 bases, with 7 bases of the junction left unmatched. Germline assignment: CDR1 SGHTA and CDR2 FQGNSA. The CDR3 protein is CASSPLTGGIGNTIYF. In DNA form, the CDR3 reads TGTGCCAGCAGCCCGTTGACAGGGGGCATTGGAAACACCATATATTTT.

This clonotype came up a few times. The chain is built from TRBV7-2 and TRBJ2-4; D tentatively fits TRBD1 or TRBD2 (5 bases each). V was shortened by 5 bases and J by 0 bases, with 8 bases between the two germline ends. The CDR3 has 14 amino acids. From germline, CDR1 is SGHTA and CDR2 FQGNSA. The CDR3, as DNA: TGTGCCAGCAGCGTAGGGACAGCCAAAAACATTCAGTACTTC. Amino acids: CASSVGTAKNIQYF.

This clonotype appeared many times. The rearrangement links TRBV10-3 to TRBJ1-6, with D unclear. The CDR3 totals 16 residues. The V end lost 5 bases, the J end lost 0 bases, and 11 bases lay between the germline ends. The germline CDR1 and CDR2 sequences are ENHRY and SYGVKD. The CDR3 coding sequence is TGTGCCATCAGTCCTCTGCCGAGCTCCTATAATTCACCCCTCCACTTT. It is translated as CAISPLPSSYNSPLHF.

This clonotype was seen repeatedly, ten times or more. This chain links TRBV28 with TRBJ1-5; tentative D call: TRBD1 (5 bases). CDR3 length equals 13 residues. The V and J ends lost 7 bases and 2 bases respectively, with 9 bases between them. Per germline, CDR1 MDHEN and CDR2 SYDVKM. The CDR3, as DNA: TGTGCCAGCAAGCGGGGGGGCAATCAGCCCCAGCATTTT. Amino acids: CASKRGGNQPQHF. The whole variable domain, remainder taken from reference TRBV28 and TRBJ1-5, is DVKVTQSSRYLVKRTGEKVFLECVQDMDHENMFWYRQDPGLGLRLIYFSYDVKMKEKGDIPEGYSVSREKKERFSLILESASTNQTSMYLCASKRGGNQPQHFGDGTRLSIL.

This clonotype was detected many times. The junction shows a germline mismatch at one end, possibly a read error. The chain carries TRBV27 and TRBJ1-4; D may be TRBD1 (6 bases). CDR3 length: 16 amino acids. Germline values: CDR1 MNHEY, CDR2 SMNVEV (reference sequence). This chain's CDR3 is CASSLWSGQANEKLLF. DNA of the CDR3: TGTGCCAGCAGTTTATGGTCGGGACAAGCGAATGAAAAACTGCTTTTT.

This clonotype came up many times. This chain joins TRBV9 and TRBJ2-7, with unresolved D. Trimming removed 0 bases at V and 4 bases at J, with 11 bases between. The CDR3 is 14 residues long. Germline V gene sequence: CDR1 SGDLS, CDR2 YYNGEE. The CDR3 region is CASSVDLSPYEQYF. The CDR3 nucleotides read TGTGCCAGCAGCGTAGATCTCTCGCCGTACGAGCAGTACTTC.

This sequence joins TRBV30 and TRBJ2-3; no firm D call. The CDR3 length is 15 residues. Deletions cut 6 bases from V and 0 bases from J, with 16 bases between. The V gene's germline CDR1 is GTSNPN and CDR2 SVGIG (reference sequence). As DNA, the CDR3 is TGTGCCTGCCGAGTGAGGTACTCTAGCACAGATACGCAGTATTTT. Its protein product is CACRVRYSSTDTQYF.

This chain joins TRBV12-3 or TRBV12-4 and TRBJ2-3; 7 bases align to TRBD2. The CDR3 totals 15 residues. Germline trimming cut 5 bases from V and 2 bases from J; bases unmatched to any gene: 7. DNA of the CDR3: TGTGCCAGCAGTGCCCGACTAGCCCCCACAGATACGCAGTATTTT. Its translation: CASSARLAPTDTQYF.

This clonotype was detected ten times or more. The chain carries TRBV11-2 and TRBJ1-1; possibly TRBD1 for D (6 bases). This CDR3 has 14 residues. Germline CDR1 SGHAT, CDR2 FQNNGV. V gave up 5 bases and J gave up 1 base, with 11 bases separating them. The chain's CDR3 is CASSVTTGNTEAFF. DNA for the CDR3: TGTGCCAGCAGCGTAACGACAGGGAACACTGAAGCTTTCTTT.

This clonotype appeared a few times. This chain uses TRBV15 with TRBJ1-1, with D perhaps TRBD1 (6 bases). Trimming shortened V by 0 bases and J by 6 bases, and 11 bases separated the two germline ends. The CDR3 covers 14 residues. Germline lookup yields CDR1 LNHNV and CDR2 YYDKDF (reference sequence). For the CDR3, the DNA is TGTGCCACCAGCAGAGATAGGGGGGCGGCTGAAGCTTTCTTT. Its protein product is CATSRDRGAAEAFF.

This clonotype was seen many times. The rearrangement links TRBV2 to TRBJ2-6; TRBD1 matches at 7 bases. Germline V gene lookup returns CDR1 SNHLY and CDR2 FYNNEI. V shed 6 bases and J 2 bases; nucleotides not matched to a gene: 7. CDR3 size: 16 residues. CDR3 in DNA: TGTGCCAGCAGACAAGACAGGGTAGCTGGGGCCAACGTCCTGACTTTC. Amino acids: CASRQDRVAGANVLTF. The whole variable domain, remainder taken from reference TRBV2 and TRBJ2-6, is EPEVTQTPSHQVTQMGQEVILRCVPISNHLYFYWYRQILGQKVEFLVSFYNNEISEKSEIFDDQFSVERPDGSNFTLKIRSTKLEDSAMYFCASRQDRVAGANVLTFGAGSRLTVL.

This clonotype was detected ten times or more. J is TRBJ1-4 and V is TRBV6-6, with a tentative D call TRBD1 (5 bases). This CDR3 is 14 amino acids long. Trimming cost V 6 bases and J 4 bases, with 12 bases left between them. Looked up from germline, CDR1 is MNHNY and CDR2 is SVGAGI (reference sequence). The CDR3: CASSPGRNNEKLFF. CDR3 nucleotide sequence: TGTGCCAGCAGCCCGGGACGTAATAATGAAAAACTGTTTTTT.

This clonotype was found many times. The rearrangement links TRBV27 to TRBJ2-1; TRBD2 agrees at 9 bases. Trimming removed 3 bases from V and 8 bases from J; junction bases left unmatched: 8. Germline V gene sequence: CDR1 MNHEY, CDR2 SMNVEV (reference sequence). This CDR3 contains 15 residues. CDR3 region: CASSFSTAGGHEQFF. The CDR3 nucleotides are TGTGCCAGCAGTTTTTCAACAGCGGGAGGTCATGAGCAGTTCTTC.

This clonotype came up a few times. The chain uses TRBV25-1 and TRBJ2-1, with D possibly being TRBD1 (6 bases). This CDR3 contains 16 residues. V was pared by 5 bases and J by 5 bases, with 19 bases between. Germline values: CDR1 MGHDK, CDR2 SYGVNS. Written as DNA, the CDR3 is TGTGCCAGCAGTCCTCCGACAGGTAGTTACCACAATGAGCAGTTCTTC. It specifies CASSPPTGSYHNEQFF.